The rows below give T cell receptor beta chains drawn from one sample of a study of cytomegalovirus exposure and HLA in healthy donors. The repertoire was sequenced with immunoSEQ multiplex PCR; TCRdb's copy has only in-frame clones and lacks some. This sample has 80,000 to 95,000 clones, with about 68% found just once. The sequencing input was PBMCs. These receptors originate from a human donor in good health. Both conserved end residues are part of each CDR3. The D gene is left open where the match is weak. Rows give clone size only sometimes, using once, few, many, or a class for an expanded clone.

.	.	TRBV6-5	TRBJ1-4	TGTGCCAGCAGCATACAGTTTTCGAATGAAAAACTGTTTTTT	CASSIQFSNEKLFF
.	.	TRBV2	TRBJ2-7	TGTGCCAGCCTGCCCCCGGGTCCCTACGAGCAGTACTTC	CASLPPGPYEQYF
.	.	TRBV27	TRBJ1-2	TGTGCCAGCAGTTCAAACAGGGACTATGGCTACACCTTC	CASSSNRDYGYTF
.	.	TRBV7-7	TRBJ2-3	TGTGCCAGCAGCACAGATGTGGCCACAGATACGCAGTATTTT	CASSTDVATDTQYF
.	.	TRBV5-4	TRBJ2-7	TGTGCCAGCAGCAAGAGCTCCTACGAGCAGTACTTC	CASSKSSYEQYF
.	.	TRBV19	TRBJ1-6	TGTGCCACGTCAGACCTCCTGGGGGCCAATTCACCCCTCCACTTT	CATSDLLGANSPLHF
.	.	TRBV14	TRBJ1-2	TGTGCCAGCAGCCAAGTGGGGCTATTACGCGGCTACACCTTC	CASSQVGLLRGYTF
TRBD1	.	TRBV7-9	TRBJ2-7	TGTGCCAGCAGCGCCGGGGACAGGCCCAACGAGCAGTACTTC	CASSAGDRPNEQYF
TRBD1	.	TRBV19	TRBJ2-2	TGTGCCAGTAGAGGACAGGGACTCGGGGAGCTGTTTTTT	CASRGQGLGELFF
.	.	TRBV11-3	TRBJ1-1	TGTGCCAGCAGCTTAGCTAACGGGGGGGGGAACACTGAAGCTTTCTTT	CASSLANGGGNTEAFF
TRBD2	.	TRBV6-4	TRBJ2-2	TGTGCCAGCAGGGGACTAGCGAACACCGGGGAGCTGTTTTTT	CASRGLANTGELFF
.	.	TRBV5-6	TRBJ1-4	TGTGCCAGCAGCTCTACGAGGGAAAAGAGAAATGAAAAACTGTTTTTT	CASSSTREKRNEKLFF
TRBD1	.	TRBV7-2	TRBJ1-2	TGTGCCAGCAGCGCTCGGACAGGGGGTGACTATGGCTACACCTTC	CASSARTGGDYGYTF
.	few	TRBV5-4	TRBJ1-1	TGTGCCAGCAGCCACAGGGATGTGAACACTGAAGCTTTCTTT	CASSHRDVNTEAFF
TRBD1	.	TRBV10-1	TRBJ1-2	TGCGCCAGCACCAAACTAAAACCGGGACAGGGTAACTATGGCTACACCTTC	CASTKLKPGQGNYGYTF
.	.	TRBV10-3	TRBJ1-2	TGTGCCATCAGTGAGAGGAGTGGCTACACCTTC	CAISERSGYTF
.	.	TRBV7-6	TRBJ1-5	TGTGCCAGCAGCCGAATACAGGGACAGCCCCAGCATTTT	CASSRIQGQPQHF
TRBD1	.	TRBV2	TRBJ1-5	TGTGCCAGCAGTTCTAGACAGGGGAATAAGCCCCAGCATTTT	CASSSRQGNKPQHF
.	.	TRBV7-2	TRBJ2-5	TGTGCCAGCAGCCCCCGGGACTTTGGGTTCGCGGAGACCCAGTACTTC	CASSPRDFGFAETQYF
TRBD1	.	TRBV6-4	TRBJ1-2	TGTGCCAGCAGTGACTCGGGACAGGGGTTTGGCTACACCTTC	CASSDSGQGFGYTF
TRBD1	.	TRBV5-1	TRBJ2-5	TGCGCCAGCAGCAGGGGGACAGGGAAAGAGGCCCAGTACTTC	CASSRGTGKEAQYF
.	.	TRBV11-3	TRBJ2-1	TGTGCCAGCAGCTTAGTAAATGAGCAGTTCTTC	CASSLVNEQFF
.	.	TRBV5-1	TRBJ1-6	TGCGCCAGCAGCTTGGATGGAGACTCTGGTTCACCCCTCCACTTT	CASSLDGDSGSPLHF
TRBD1	.	TRBV5-6	TRBJ2-3	TGTGCCAGCAGCTTAGACCCCGGGACAGGCACAGATACGCAGTATTTT	CASSLDPGTGTDTQYF
TRBD1	.	TRBV4-2	TRBJ2-7	TGTGCCAGCAGCCAAGAGACAGGGAGCTCCTACGAGCAGTACTTC	CASSQETGSSYEQYF
.	.	TRBV29-1	TRBJ2-3	TGCAGCGTGAGGGACACCCTGGGGACAGATACGCAGTATTTT	CSVRDTLGTDTQYF
TRBD2	few	TRBV7-3	TRBJ2-2	TGTGCCAGCAGCTCGACTAGCGGGGGGATCGGGGAGCTGTTTTTT	CASSSTSGGIGELFF
.	.	TRBV19	TRBJ1-2	TGTGCCAGTACCTCTGGGGGGGGGAATTATGGCTACACCTTC	CASTSGGGNYGYTF
.	.	TRBV5-4	TRBJ2-2	TGTGCCAGCAGTACAGAGTACACCGGGGAGCTGTTTTTT	CASSTEYTGELFF
.	.	TRBV6-4	TRBJ2-2	TGTGCCAGCTCACAGGGAAACACCGGGGAGCTGTTTTTT	CASSQGNTGELFF
.	.	TRBV5-5	TRBJ1-5	TGTGCCAGCAGCTTGGAGGGAGGAGGCAATCAGCCCCAGCATTTT	CASSLEGGGNQPQHF
.	few	TRBV2	TRBJ2-3	TGTGCCAGCAGTGAATTCGGCAGGGGAACAGATACGCAGTATTTT	CASSEFGRGTDTQYF
.	few	TRBV5-1	TRBJ1-2	TGCGCCAGCAGCCCATCAGGCAATCAGGGTGGCTACACCTTC	CASSPSGNQGGYTF
TRBD1	once	TRBV6-5	TRBJ2-7	TGTGCCAGCAGCCGTGGGACAGGGGTGGGCTACGAGCAGTACTTC	CASSRGTGVGYEQYF
.	.	TRBV5-3	TRBJ2-7	TGTGCCAGAAGCTTGTGTATGGAGGGGCTCGGCTACGAGCAGTACTTC	CARSLCMEGLGYEQYF
.	.	TRBV5-6	TRBJ1-3	TGTGCCAGCAGCTTTGGGGGGGGGCCTGGAAACACCATATATTTT	CASSFGGGPGNTIYF
TRBD1	.	TRBV7-6	TRBJ1-1	TGTGCCAGCAGCTTGTGGACAGGAGTTAACACTGAAGCTTTCTTT	CASSLWTGVNTEAFF
TRBD1	few	TRBV28	TRBJ1-5	TGTGCCAGCAGAGGACAGGGGGTCGGTAGCAATCAGCCCCAGCATTTT	CASRGQGVGSNQPQHF
TRBD1	.	TRBV18	TRBJ2-1	TGTGCCAGCTCACCGGGACAGGGGGAAAGCAATGAGCAGTTCTTC	CASSPGQGESNEQFF
TRBD1	.	TRBV6-5	TRBJ2-7	TGTGCCAGCAGTAGGGGGCAGGGGTTGCACGAGCAGTACTTC	CASSRGQGLHEQYF
TRBD2	.	TRBV2	TRBJ2-1	TGTGCCAGCATAACGCGGGGGGCGGGGGAGCAGTTCTTC	CASITRGAGEQFF
TRBD2	.	TRBV5-6	TRBJ2-1	TGTGCCAGCAGCTTGGTAGCGGGGGCGGGGAATGAGCAGTTCTTC	CASSLVAGAGNEQFF
.	.	TRBV29-1	TRBJ1-1	TGCAGCGTTGACCCGACAGGCGCGAACACTGAAGCTTTCTTT	CSVDPTGANTEAFF
.	.	TRBV19	TRBJ2-7	TGTGCCAGTAGTCCATTGGCACATTTCTACGAGCAGTACTTC	CASSPLAHFYEQYF
TRBD1	.	TRBV7-9	TRBJ2-7	TGTGCCAGCAGCTTCCGTGATGGGACAGGGAACGTGCAGTACTTC	CASSFRDGTGNVQYF
TRBD1	few	TRBV18	TRBJ1-1	TGTGCCAGCTCACCTCAGGGGGCGGACACTGAAGCTTTCTTT	CASSPQGADTEAFF
.	.	TRBV7-2	TRBJ2-1	TGTGCCAGCACCCTGCAGGAAGACAATGAGCAGTTCTTC	CASTLQEDNEQFF
.	.	TRBV5-1	TRBJ1-4	TGCGCCAGCAGCTTGGGAGTAACTAATGAAAAACTGTTTTTT	CASSLGVTNEKLFF
TRBD1	few	TRBV7-2	TRBJ2-3	TGTGCCAGCAGTCCGGGACAGAGCACAGATACGCAGTATTTT	CASSPGQSTDTQYF
.	once	TRBV7-3	TRBJ1-2	TGTGCCAGCAGCCTACTAGGCAGCTATGGCTACACCTTC	CASSLLGSYGYTF
.	.	TRBV6-6	TRBJ2-3	TGTGCCAGCAAAGGGGGAGACACAGATACGCAGTATTTT	CASKGGDTDTQYF
TRBD1	.	TRBV25-1	TRBJ2-7	TGTGCCAGCAGTGGCAGGGACAGGGGACTTCCGTCCTACGAGCAGTACTTC	CASSGRDRGLPSYEQYF
.	.	TRBV19	TRBJ1-1	TGTGCCAGTAGTATCGGGGGGGCCTCGAACACTGAAGCTTTCTTT	CASSIGGASNTEAFF
TRBD1	.	TRBV19	TRBJ1-1	TGTGCCAGTAGTCACTTAGGGGACAGGGGCCATACCCTGAACACTGAAGCTTTCTTT	CASSHLGDRGHTLNTEAFF
.	.	TRBV15	TRBJ1-1	TGTGCCACCAGCAGACCCCCTCGGGGGAGAAGGAACACTGAAGCTTTCTTT	CATSRPPRGRRNTEAFF
.	.	TRBV5-1	TRBJ1-2	TGCGCCAGCAGCTTGGTCGGCGGAGGAGAGTATGGCTACACCTTC	CASSLVGGGEYGYTF
TRBD1	once	TRBV7-8	TRBJ1-6	TGTGCCAGCAGCCTGAAGACAGGGAGGTCACCCCTCCACTTT	CASSLKTGRSPLHF